This T cell receptor (beta chain) was identified during a study of blood T cell repertoires in COVID-19. CDR1 and CDR2 (germline): LGHDT, YNNKEL (reference sequence). The junction had 19 bases not matched to a gene; V was cut back by 4 bases and J by 5 bases. This CDR3 is 20 amino acids long. This clone showed up many times. Clones were read by immunoSEQ multiplex PCR, and TCRdb kept only the in-frame ones, dropping some. This table holds some 200,000 clones, over 60% found once. Material for sequencing was peripheral blood. This chain joins TRBV3-1 (or the pseudogene TRBV3-2) and TRBJ2-1; 11 bases fit TRBD2. The TCR comes from a woman in her 70s with acute or convalescent COVID-19. DNA for the CDR3: TGTGCCAGCAGCCTGGGGACTAGCGGACGGGGGGGCTTTAATAACAATGAGCAGTTCTTC. It translates to CASSLGTSGRGGFNNNEQFF.